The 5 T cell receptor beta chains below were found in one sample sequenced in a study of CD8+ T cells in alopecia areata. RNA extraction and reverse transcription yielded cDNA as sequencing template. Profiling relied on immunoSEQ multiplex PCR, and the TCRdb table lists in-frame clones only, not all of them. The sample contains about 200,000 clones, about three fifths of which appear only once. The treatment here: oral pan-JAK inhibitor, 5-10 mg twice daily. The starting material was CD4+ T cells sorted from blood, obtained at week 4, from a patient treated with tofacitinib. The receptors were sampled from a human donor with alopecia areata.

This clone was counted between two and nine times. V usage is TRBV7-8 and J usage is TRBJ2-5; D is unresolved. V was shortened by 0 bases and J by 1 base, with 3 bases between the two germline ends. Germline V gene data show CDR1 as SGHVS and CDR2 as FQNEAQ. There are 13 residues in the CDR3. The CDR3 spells CASSLAPQETQYF. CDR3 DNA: TGTGCCAGCAGCTTAGCCCCCCAAGAGACCCAGTACTTC.

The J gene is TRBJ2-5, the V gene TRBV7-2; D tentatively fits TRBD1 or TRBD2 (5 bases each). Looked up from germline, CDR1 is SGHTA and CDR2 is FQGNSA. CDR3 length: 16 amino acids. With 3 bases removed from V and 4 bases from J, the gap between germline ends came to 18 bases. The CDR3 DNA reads TGTGCCAGCAGCTTGAACTCACCCCGGGACCCAGAGACCCAGTACTTC. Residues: CASSLNSPRDPETQYF. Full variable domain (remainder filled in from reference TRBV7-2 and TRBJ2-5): GAGVSQSPSNKVTEKGKDVELRCDPISGHTALYWYRQSLGQGLEFLIYFQGNSAPDKSGLPSDRFSAERTGGSVSTLTIQRTQQEDSAVYLCASSLNSPRDPETQYFGPGTRLLVL.

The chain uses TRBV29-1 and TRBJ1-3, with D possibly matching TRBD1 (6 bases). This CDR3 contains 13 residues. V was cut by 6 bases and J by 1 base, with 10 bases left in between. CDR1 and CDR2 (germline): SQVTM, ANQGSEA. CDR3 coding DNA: TGCAGCGTAGCGGACAGTTCTGGAAACACCATATATTTT. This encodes CSVADSSGNTIYF.

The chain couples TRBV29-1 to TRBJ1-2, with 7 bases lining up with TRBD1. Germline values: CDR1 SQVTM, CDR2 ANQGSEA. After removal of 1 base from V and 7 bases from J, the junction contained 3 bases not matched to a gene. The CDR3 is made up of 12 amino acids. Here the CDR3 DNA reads TGCAGCGTTGAAGGACAGGGCTTTGGCTACACCTTC. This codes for CSVEGQGFGYTF.

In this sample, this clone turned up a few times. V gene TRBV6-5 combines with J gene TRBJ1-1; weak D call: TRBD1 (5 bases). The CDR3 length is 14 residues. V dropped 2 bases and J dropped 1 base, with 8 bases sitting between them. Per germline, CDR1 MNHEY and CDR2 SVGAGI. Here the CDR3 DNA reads TGTGCCAGCAGTTACGAGGGGTGGAACACTGAAGCTTTCTTT. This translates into CASSYEGWNTEAFF.